This T cell receptor (beta chain) was identified in a study of CD8 T cells in ankylosing spondylitis. The study, taken as a whole, reports: Seemingly distinctive of ankylosing spondylitis blood was a TCR beta motif formed by eight highly homologous variants. Researchers reportedly found disease-linked clones significantly enriched in matched ankylosing spondylitis synovial fluid. Reactive arthritis synovial fluid and blood were previously reported to contain some motif variants.

Quantitative molecular-barcoded 5'-RACE generated the TCR beta libraries. MiXCR, run by TCRdb on the 5' RACE reads, gives a single entry per CDR3 protein. The table has under 150,000 distinct CDR3 sequences, 7.5% to 9.5% seen once. The germline V gene encodes CDR1 MNHNS and CDR2 SASEGT. CDR3 size: 13 residues. Trimming left V 8 bases short and J 4 bases short, with 9 bases between. Comment on this clonotype: What it recognizes is unknown.

Material for sequencing was synovial fluid, either unsorted or a sorted T cell fraction (not recorded which). V gene TRBV6-1 combines with J gene TRBJ2-6, with a possible D match to TRBD2 (6 bases). The clonotype comes from a male donor with ankylosing spondylitis. This chain's CDR3 is CASLAPGANVLTF. CDR3 DNA sequence: TGTGCCAGCCTAGCGCCAGGGGCCAACGTCCTGACTTTC.